A single sample gave rise to the 14 T cell receptor beta chains below, sequenced in a study of shared clonotypes between healthy human individuals. TCRdb keeps only in-frame clones here, not all; method: immunoSEQ multiplex PCR. The sample lists fewer than 3 million clones; 85% to 95% were seen once. Sequenced: naive CD4+ T cells from PBMCs. Subset given: CD45RA+ positively selected. The source of these receptors is a man aged 18 to 30 in good health. Some clones in this sample may be carry-over from other donors' samples.

This chain joins TRBV6-5 and TRBJ1-5, with TRBD1 as a possible D gene (6 bases). This CDR3 is built from 14 residues. V was cut by 2 bases and J by 6 bases, with 11 bases left in between. Germline V gene sequence: CDR1 MNHEY, CDR2 SVGAGI. The CDR3 loop reads CASSYRGNSQPQHF. The CDR3 nucleotides are TGTGCCAGCAGTTACAGGGGGAATAGTCAGCCCCAGCATTTT.

V gene TRBV27 combines with J gene TRBJ2-7; D is possibly TRBD1 (6 bases). Germline V CDR1 and CDR2: MNHEY, SMNVEV (reference sequence). This CDR3 spans 17 amino acids. V was pared by 3 bases and J by 7 bases, with 25 bases between. The DNA for the CDR3 is TGTGCCAGCAGTTTTGTCCCTACATACAGGGTGCCGGGGGAGCAGTACTTC. Translated, it gives CASSFVPTYRVPGEQYF.

The chain couples TRBV6-5 to TRBJ2-7; 8 nucleotides line up with TRBD2. This CDR3 contains 15 residues. V lost 2 bases, J lost 3 bases, and 6 bases stayed unmatched. Germline CDR1 MNHEY, CDR2 SVGAGI. Written as DNA, the CDR3 is TGTGCCAGCAGTTACGACCCTAGCGGGTTCTACGAGCAGTACTTC. It codes for CASSYDPSGFYEQYF.

The chain combines TRBV6-1 with TRBJ2-1; a weak D match, TRBD2 (6 bases). Germline V gene lookup returns CDR1 MNHNS and CDR2 SASEGT. The CDR3 extends over 14 amino acids. V was pared by 2 bases and J by 7 bases, with 12 bases between. CDR3 sequence: CASSEFGGKNEQFF. Written as DNA, the CDR3 is TGTGCCAGCAGTGAATTCGGAGGGAAGAATGAGCAGTTCTTC.

This sequence joins TRBV5-1 and TRBJ2-2; 8 bases agree with TRBD2. This CDR3 is 14 amino acids long. Trimming removed 7 bases from V and 4 bases from J; junction bases left unmatched: 6. Germline V gives CDR1 SGHRS, CDR2 YFSETQ. The CDR3 sequence is CASEKAGATGELFF. CDR3 coding DNA: TGCGCCAGCGAGAAAGCGGGAGCCACCGGGGAGCTGTTTTTT.

J is TRBJ1-2 and V is TRBV7-2; TRBD1 matches 8 bases. CDR3 length: 14 amino acids. The germline V gene has CDR1 SGHTA and CDR2 FQGNSA. Trimming took 5 bases from V and 3 from J; bases not matched to a gene: 5. CDR3 amino acids: CASSRKTGDYGYTF. The CDR3 DNA sequence: TGTGCCAGCAGCAGAAAGACAGGGGACTATGGCTACACCTTC.

The CDR3 coding sequence is TGTGCCAGCACCCGGGGCGGGCAGAAGAACACCGGGGAGCTGTTTTTT. Amino acids: CASTRGGQKNTGELFF. The chain has TRBV5-8 and TRBJ2-2; perhaps D is TRBD1 or TRBD2 (5 bases each). CDR3 length: 16 residues. The germline CDR1 and CDR2 sequences are SGHTS and YDEGEE. V was shortened by 6 bases and J by 1 base, with 16 bases between the two germline ends.

The CDR3 sequence is CASSRGFDGEQYF. CDR3 DNA: TGTGCCAGCAGCCGGGGGTTTGATGGCGAGCAGTACTTC. This chain joins TRBV5-6 and TRBJ2-7; tentative D call: TRBD2 (6 bases). This CDR3 has 13 residues. The V and J ends lost 4 bases and 6 bases respectively, with 14 bases between them. The germline gives CDR1 SGHDT, CDR2 YYEEEE.

The chain couples TRBV5-1 to TRBJ2-5; perhaps D is TRBD1 or TRBD2 (7 bases each). From germline, CDR1 is SGHRS and CDR2 YFSETQ. The V end lost 2 bases, the J end lost 2 bases, and 10 bases lay between the germline ends. The CDR3 runs to 14 residues. The CDR3 is CASSFRGGQETQYF. The CDR3 DNA reads as TGCGCCAGCAGCTTCAGGGGGGGACAAGAGACCCAGTACTTC.

The chain uses TRBV5-1 and TRBJ1-1; possibly TRBD1 for D (6 bases). CDR1 is SGHRS, CDR2 YFSETQ, per germline. The ends were cut back, 2 bases at V and 5 bases at J, with 16 bases in the middle. The CDR3 extends over 15 amino acids. This CDR3 reads CASSFTGTRGTEAFF. CDR3 nucleotide sequence: TGCGCCAGCAGCTTCACAGGGACGAGGGGGACTGAAGCTTTCTTT.

The genes are TRBV27 and TRBJ1-1; 10 nucleotides align to TRBD1. The CDR3 sequence is 14 residues long. With V trimmed by 5 bases and J by 4 bases, 4 bases remained unmatched. Per germline, CDR1 MNHEY and CDR2 SMNVEV (reference sequence). CDR3: CASSSGQGVTEAFF. CDR3 in DNA: TGTGCCAGCAGTAGCGGACAGGGGGTCACTGAAGCTTTCTTT.

This clone has just one count. The V gene is TRBV4-3, the J gene TRBJ2-2, with 7 bases that match TRBD2. Germline V gene data show CDR1 as LGHNA and CDR2 as YSLEER. This CDR3 is 15 amino acids long. With V trimmed by 3 bases and J by 3 bases, 4 bases remained unmatched. The CDR3: CASSQTSKDTGELFF. CDR3 bases: TGCGCCAGCAGCCAGACTAGCAAGGACACCGGGGAGCTGTTTTTT.

The chain employs TRBV25-1 and TRBJ1-1, with a possible D match to TRBD1 (5 bases). The ends were cut back, 7 bases at V and 10 bases at J, with 13 bases in the middle. CDR1 and CDR2 from the germline V gene are MGHDK and SYGVNS. The CDR3 totals 11 residues. The CDR3 DNA reads as TGTGCCAGCAACCGGGACGGAAGAGCTTTCTTT. It specifies CASNRDGRAFF.

The chain has TRBV6-6 and TRBJ2-2; 11 bases line up with TRBD1. This CDR3 is 15 amino acids long. V lost 6 bases and J lost 4; bases outside the gene matches: 4. The germline CDR1 and CDR2 sequences are MNHNY and SVGAGI (reference sequence). In DNA form, the CDR3 reads TGTGCCAGCAGCCGGGGGACAGGGGGCACCGGGGAGCTGTTTTTT. This encodes CASSRGTGGTGELFF.